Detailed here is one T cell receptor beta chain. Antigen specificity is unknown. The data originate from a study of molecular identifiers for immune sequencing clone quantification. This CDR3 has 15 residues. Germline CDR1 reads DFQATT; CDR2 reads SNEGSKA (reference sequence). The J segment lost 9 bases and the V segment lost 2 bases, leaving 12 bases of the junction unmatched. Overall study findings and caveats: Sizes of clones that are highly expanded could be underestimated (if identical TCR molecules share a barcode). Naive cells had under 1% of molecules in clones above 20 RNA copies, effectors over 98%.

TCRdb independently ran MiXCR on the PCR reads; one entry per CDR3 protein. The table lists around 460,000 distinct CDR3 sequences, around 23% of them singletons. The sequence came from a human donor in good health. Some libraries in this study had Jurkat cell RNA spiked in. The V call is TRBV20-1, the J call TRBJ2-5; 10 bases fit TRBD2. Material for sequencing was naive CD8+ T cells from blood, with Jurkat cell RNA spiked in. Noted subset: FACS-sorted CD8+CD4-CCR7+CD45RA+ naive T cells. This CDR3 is CSARISGRVVWAQYF. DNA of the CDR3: TGCAGTGCTAGAATAAGCGGGAGGGTCGTTTGGGCCCAGTACTTC.